This T cell receptor (beta chain) is from a study of response to subunit inactivated influenza vaccine. Study-wide points: There was a suggestion from the authors that each seasonal influenza vaccination recruits few new T cells.

Worth noting for this clonotype: What it binds is not known.

The CDR3 is made up of 15 amino acids. Germline CDR1 and CDR2: SGHKS and YYEKEE (reference sequence). Trimming pared 0 bases from V and 2 bases from J, leaving 12 bases between. MiXCR, applied by TCRdb to the RT-PCR reads, yields one record per CDR3 protein. The sample includes about 780,000 distinct CDR3 sequences, less than 20% of them seen just once. The sequencing here drew on PBMCs from blood, taken 5 days after vaccination. This sequence was found in a man aged 50 or older who received an inactivated influenza vaccine. V usage is TRBV5-5 and J usage is TRBJ2-7; no clear D. The CDR3 sequence is CASSLEVFSTYEQYF. CDR3 nucleotides: TGTGCCAGCAGCTTGGAGGTTTTTAGTACCTACGAGCAGTACTTC.